Presented here are 20 T cell receptor beta chains from one specimen sequenced in a study of graft-versus-host responses after intestinal transplantation. Clones were read by immunoSEQ multiplex PCR, and TCRdb kept only the in-frame ones, dropping some. This sample carries roughly 40,000 clones, 89% of them seen once, and the ten largest clones take roughly 7.1%. The source material was PBMCs, sampled around 270 days after transplant. These receptors were obtained from a human patient who received an intestinal transplant, so some T cells may come from the graft donor.

This clone was seen just once. V gene TRBV4-1 combines with J gene TRBJ2-5; weak D call: TRBD2 (6 bases). Germline CDR1 reads MGHRA; CDR2 reads YSYEKL. Trimming took 1 base from V and 1 from J, leaving 10 bases between them. The CDR3 extends over 15 amino acids. CDR3 region: CASSQGTIPQETQYF. The CDR3 bases are TGCGCCAGCAGCCAAGGGACTATTCCCCAAGAGACCCAGTACTTC.

This sequence joins TRBV2 and TRBJ2-5; tentatively, D is TRBD2 (7 bases). V lost 4 bases to trimming and J lost 5 bases, with 17 bases between them. This CDR3 contains 15 residues. The germline V gene encodes CDR1 SNHLY and CDR2 FYNNEI. CDR3 amino acids: CASSAWAGAGETQYF. The CDR3 DNA sequence: TGTGCCAGCAGTGCTTGGGCGGGGGCCGGGGAGACCCAGTACTTC.

Here the CDR3 reads CASDTGDQPQHF. CDR3 in DNA: TGTGCCAGCGATACAGGGGATCAGCCCCAGCATTTT. V gene TRBV6-1 combines with J gene TRBJ1-5; 7 bases are a match to TRBD1. The germline CDR1 and CDR2 sequences are MNHNS and SASEGT. The CDR3 loop spans 12 amino acids. The ends lost 8 bases at V and 5 bases at J; junction bases unmatched: 3.

The rearrangement uses TRBV7-9 and TRBJ2-5; 8 nucleotides align to TRBD1. TRBJ2-7 explains the end of the DNA better; the J call may be wrong. The CDR3 has 14 amino acids. Germline lookup yields CDR1 SEHNR and CDR2 FQNEAQ (reference sequence). The CDR3 protein is CASSSRDRFHEQYF. Here the CDR3 DNA reads TGTGCCAGCAGCTCCCGGGACAGGTTCCACGAGCAGTACTTC.

V usage is TRBV5-4 and J usage is TRBJ1-2; 7 positions match TRBD1. The length of the CDR3 is 18 residues. Germline V lookup: CDR1 SGHNT, CDR2 YYREEE (reference sequence). The trim removed 0 bases at V and 0 bases at J, leaving 11 bases unmatched. CDR3 amino acids: CASSLGDRVIGTNYGYTF. As DNA, the CDR3 is TGTGCCAGCAGCTTGGGAGACAGGGTAATCGGGACTAACTATGGCTACACCTTC.

This rearrangement joins TRBV7-6 to TRBJ2-3; D unclear. Trimming took off 1 base at V and 5 bases at J, with 10 bases between the two ends. Germline V gene lookup returns CDR1 SGHVS and CDR2 FNYEAQ. This CDR3 contains 14 residues. In nucleotides, the CDR3 is TGTGCCAGCAGCTTAGGTGGGCTCGGAGATACGCAGTATTTT. Its protein product is CASSLGGLGDTQYF.

The rearrangement links TRBV7-3 to TRBJ1-2, with a weak D call TRBD1 (5 bases). Trimming shortened V by 3 bases and J by 2 bases, and 13 bases separated the two germline ends. The germline CDR1 and CDR2 sequences are SGHTA and FQGTGA. There are 15 residues in the CDR3. The CDR3 is CASSFERGPNYGYTF. The CDR3 nucleotides read TGTGCCAGCAGCTTCGAGAGGGGACCCAACTATGGCTACACCTTC.

The V and J genes are TRBV15 and TRBJ2-1; no clear D. Germline CDR1 and CDR2: LNHNV and YYDKDF (reference sequence). The CDR3 is 17 amino acids. Trimming removed 1 base at V and 5 bases at J, with 18 bases between. The DNA for the CDR3 is TGTGCCACCAGCAGAGCGGTCGGGCCCGGCGCCCACAATGAGCAGTTCTTC. Translating it yields CATSRAVGPGAHNEQFF.

V is TRBV7-9 and J is TRBJ1-1; 7 nucleotides line up with TRBD1. The CDR3 spans 14 residues. Germline V lookup: CDR1 SEHNR, CDR2 FQNEAQ (reference sequence). Losses at the gene ends were 4 bases for V and 4 bases for J; bases not matched to a gene: 6. CDR3 bases: TGTGCCAGCAGCTCAACAGGGGTTAGCACTGAAGCTTTCTTT. It is translated as CASSSTGVSTEAFF.

This chain uses TRBV27 with TRBJ2-7; D is unresolved. Per the germline V gene, CDR1 is MNHEY and CDR2 is SMNVEV (reference sequence). This CDR3 has 13 residues. V shed 5 bases and J shed 2 bases, with 10 bases lying between them. CDR3 sequence: CASSPKQTYEQYF. The CDR3 bases are TGTGCCAGCAGTCCTAAACAGACCTACGAGCAGTACTTC.

J is TRBJ2-3 and V is TRBV1; the table's D call, TRBD1, was not checked against the DNA. TRBV1 is reported as a pseudogene. There are 15 residues in the CDR3. CDR3 sequence: CTSSTADRDTDTQYF. CDR3 DNA: TGCACCAGCAGCACCGCGGACAGGGACACAGATACGCAGTATTTT.

The chain combines TRBV30 with TRBJ1-3; D gene unclear. Per germline, CDR1 GTSNPN and CDR2 SVGIG (reference sequence). There are 13 residues in the CDR3. Trimming pared 2 bases from V and 2 bases from J, leaving 7 bases between. In nucleotides, the CDR3 is TGTGCCTGGAGTAACGGAGCTGGAAACACCATATATTTT. Translating it yields CAWSNGAGNTIYF.

The chain carries TRBV7-9 and TRBJ2-7; TRBD1 aligns across 9 bases. In germline, CDR1 is SEHNR, CDR2 FQNEAQ (reference sequence). CDR3 length: 17 amino acids. The J segment lost 1 base and the V segment lost 3 bases, leaving 10 bases of the junction unmatched. CDR3 loop: CASSFFAGQGFSYEQYF. Here the CDR3 DNA reads TGTGCCAGCAGCTTCTTCGCAGGACAGGGGTTTTCCTACGAGCAGTACTTC.

This clone was observed a handful of times. V and J are TRBV30 and TRBJ1-5, with TRBD1 matching 7 bases. The CDR3 sequence is 14 residues long. Germline lookup yields CDR1 GTSNPN and CDR2 SVGIG (reference sequence). J lost 4 bases, V lost 1 base, and 4 bases had no gene match. CDR3 region: CAWSGGTVNQPQHF. The CDR3 nucleotides read TGTGCCTGGAGTGGAGGGACAGTAAATCAGCCCCAGCATTTT.

The chain recombines TRBV21-1 with TRBJ2-1; the tabulated D call, TRBD2, remains unverified against the DNA. TRBV21-1 is noted as a pseudogene. The CDR3 sequence is 11 residues long. In DNA, the CDR3 is TGTGCCAGCAGCAAAAAAGAGTTGCAGTTCTTC. Protein product: CASSKKELQFF.

V and J are TRBV6-1 and TRBJ2-4; 11 nucleotides agree with TRBD1. CDR3 length: 14 amino acids. The ends lost 5 bases at V and 8 bases at J; junction bases unmatched: 5. The germline V gene has CDR1 MNHNS and CDR2 SASEGT. For the CDR3, the DNA is TGTGCCAGCAGTCTTGGACAGGGGGCTGACATTCAGTACTTC. Its translation: CASSLGQGADIQYF.

The chain couples TRBV4-3 to TRBJ1-6; D not resolved. Trimming shortened V by 1 base and J by 14 bases, and 18 bases separated the two germline ends. Germline V gives CDR1 LGHNA, CDR2 YSLEER. The CDR3 is 15 amino acids. The CDR3 nucleotides are TGCGCCAGCAGCCAAGGTCCCTTGAAAGGGAGGGCCCTCCACTTT. Amino acid sequence: CASSQGPLKGRALHF.

This clone was counted only a few times. The V gene is TRBV7-9, the J gene TRBJ1-5; D gene ambiguous. Deletions cut 3 bases from V and 5 bases from J, with 8 bases between. Germline loops: CDR1 SEHNR, CDR2 FQNEAQ (reference sequence). The CDR3 consists of 13 residues. CDR3 residues: CASSFSNYQPQHF. CDR3 DNA: TGTGCCAGCAGCTTCAGCAATTATCAGCCCCAGCATTTT.

The rearrangement uses TRBV7-9 and TRBJ1-4; TRBD1 matches at 12 bases. The CDR3 totals 15 residues. V shed 5 bases and J 8 bases; nucleotides not matched to a gene: 6. In germline, CDR1 is SEHNR, CDR2 FQNEAQ (reference sequence). The DNA for the CDR3 is TGTGCCAGCAGCCCGGGACAGGGGGCGAGAGAAAAACTGTTTTTT. It yields the protein CASSPGQGAREKLFF.

This sequence joins TRBV25-1 and TRBJ2-1; no firm D call. With 8 bases removed from V and 4 bases from J, the gap between germline ends came to 21 bases. Germline V CDR1 and CDR2: MGHDK, SYGVNS. There are 16 residues in the CDR3. CDR3 sequence: CASARGSPAQYNEQFF. DNA for the CDR3: TGTGCCAGCGCGCGAGGAAGCCCAGCGCAATACAATGAGCAGTTCTTC.